Presented here are 10 T cell receptor beta chains from one specimen sequenced in a study of shared clonotypes between healthy human individuals. Method: immunoSEQ multiplex PCR; TCRdb's copy keeps in-frame clones and lacks some. Here the sample spans around 2,000,000 clones, roughly 95% being singletons. Naive CD8 cells, CD45RO-negative and positively selected for CCR7, excluded terminally differentiated effector memory CD45RA+ cells. Sequencing input: naive CD8+ T cells sorted from blood. These receptors came from a man aged 18 to 29 in good health.

The sample holds one count of this clone. This sample includes further DNA sequences coding for the same CDR3. The chain combines TRBV5-1 with TRBJ2-3; 14 nucleotides align to TRBD2. V was clipped by 4 bases and J by 5 bases; unmatched bases: 3. The CDR3 loop spans 15 amino acids. Germline V gives CDR1 SGHRS, CDR2 YFSETQ. CDR3 nucleotide sequence: TGCGCCAGCAGCGAGGGACTAGCGGGAGAAGATACGCAGTATTTT. Its translation: CASSEGLAGEDTQYF.

The chain employs TRBV7-9 and TRBJ2-5; TRBD2 aligns across 8 bases. CDR1 is SEHNR, CDR2 FQNEAQ, per germline (reference sequence). V trimming: 4 bases; J trimming: 5 bases; junction bases outside the gene matches: 6. This CDR3 region has 14 residues. This CDR3 is CASSSGLGRETQYF. CDR3 nucleotide sequence: TGTGCCAGCAGCTCGGGACTAGGGCGGGAGACCCAGTACTTC.

This clone was detected a few times. This rearrangement joins TRBV10-2 to TRBJ2-7; 7 bases agree with TRBD1. The germline CDR1 and CDR2 sequences are WSHSY and SAAADI. The CDR3 runs to 15 residues. The trim removed 3 bases at V and 5 bases at J, leaving 10 bases unmatched. CDR3 sequence reads: CASSDLDRDNHEQYF. Written as DNA, the CDR3 is TGCGCCAGCAGTGACTTAGACAGGGACAACCACGAGCAGTACTTC.

A word on this clone: The DNA is left out, because the CDR3 cannot be placed on it with certainty; the CDR3 is given as TCRdb lists it. The chain uses TRBV21-1 and TRBJ2-7; TRBD2, the table's D call, was not compared with the DNA. TRBV21-1 counts as a pseudogene. The CDR3 adds up to 16 amino acids, both ends counted. CDR3 sequence reads: CASSKVGLGASYEQYF.

A single count supports this clone. Other DNA variants within this sample encode the same CDR3. This chain uses TRBV10-3 with TRBJ2-7; D is perhaps TRBD1 (5 bases). Germline CDR1 and CDR2: ENHRY and SYGVKD. This CDR3 has 13 residues. Trimming took off 4 bases at V and 0 bases at J, with 7 bases between the two ends. The CDR3, as DNA: TGTGCCATCAGTGGAGACAGCTCCTACGAGCAGTACTTC. Protein sequence: CAISGDSSYEQYF.

The chain has TRBV7-9 and TRBJ2-7; 7 bases are a match to TRBD1. Losses at the gene ends were 5 bases for V and 0 bases for J; bases not matched to a gene: 7. The germline V gene has CDR1 SEHNR and CDR2 FQNEAQ (reference sequence). This CDR3 contains 15 residues. CDR3 sequence reads: CASSARDSSSYEQYF. The DNA of the CDR3 is TGTGCCAGCAGCGCCCGGGACAGTTCCTCCTACGAGCAGTACTTC.

The chain employs TRBV5-1 and TRBJ2-3; D not resolved. CDR1 and CDR2 (germline): SGHRS, YFSETQ. The V end was cut by 0 bases, the J end by 3 bases, with 11 bases between. The CDR3 has 15 residues. DNA of the CDR3: TGCGCCAGCAGCTTGGAAGGGATCGTAACAGATACGCAGTATTTT. It translates to CASSLEGIVTDTQYF.

The genes are TRBV7-9 and TRBJ1-1; TRBD1 matches 8 bases. Germline V lookup: CDR1 SEHNR, CDR2 FQNEAQ (reference sequence). J lost 4 bases, V lost 1 base, and 5 bases had no gene match. CDR3 length: 15 amino acids. The CDR3 loop reads CASSLVSGGGTEAFF. For the CDR3, the DNA is TGTGCCAGCAGCTTAGTTTCAGGGGGCGGCACTGAAGCTTTCTTT.

This chain connects TRBV27 to TRBJ2-3, with D unresolved. The CDR3 consists of 13 residues. V lost 4 bases and J lost 4, with 9 bases in between. Germline V gives CDR1 MNHEY, CDR2 SMNVEV (reference sequence). CDR3 nucleotide sequence: TGTGCCAGCAGTTCCATGGGCCCAGATACGCAGTATTTT. Translated: CASSSMGPDTQYF.

The chain employs TRBV27 and TRBJ2-1; 9 nucleotides match TRBD2. V lost 7 bases and J lost 0; bases outside the gene matches: 4. This CDR3 spans 15 amino acids. Germline values: CDR1 MNHEY, CDR2 SMNVEV (reference sequence). DNA of the CDR3: TGTGCCAGCAACTTAGCGGGGGTCTCCTACAATGAGCAGTTCTTC. It is translated as CASNLAGVSYNEQFF.